This entry describes one T cell receptor beta chain. Its antigen is unidentified. Sample-barcoded 5' priming and a J-beta primer mix drove a second PCR of roughly 6 to 12 cycles. From the 5' RACE reads, TCRdb called clonotypes with MiXCR, one entry per CDR3 protein. Seen here are around 600,000 distinct CDR3 sequences, under 55% observed once, and the top ten hold about 22%. This sample stems from a study of blood T cells in healthy people across ages. General study results and limits: Donor CMV status, an unknown factor, possibly confounded changes in expanded clonotypes. There were more naive CD4+ cells and higher diversity in long-lived donors than in aged donors.

The germline gives CDR1 SQVTM, CDR2 ANQGSEA. The CDR3 sequence is 15 residues long. The trim removed 6 bases at V and 2 bases at J, leaving 9 bases unmatched. The sequencing sample was made of blood. V is TRBV29-1 and J is TRBJ2-1, with 8 bases lining up with TRBD1. This clonotype originated in an elderly man in good health. The CDR3 DNA sequence: TGCAGCGTCCAGACCCCGGGACAGGCCTACAATGAGCAGTTCTTC. Its protein product is CSVQTPGQAYNEQFF.